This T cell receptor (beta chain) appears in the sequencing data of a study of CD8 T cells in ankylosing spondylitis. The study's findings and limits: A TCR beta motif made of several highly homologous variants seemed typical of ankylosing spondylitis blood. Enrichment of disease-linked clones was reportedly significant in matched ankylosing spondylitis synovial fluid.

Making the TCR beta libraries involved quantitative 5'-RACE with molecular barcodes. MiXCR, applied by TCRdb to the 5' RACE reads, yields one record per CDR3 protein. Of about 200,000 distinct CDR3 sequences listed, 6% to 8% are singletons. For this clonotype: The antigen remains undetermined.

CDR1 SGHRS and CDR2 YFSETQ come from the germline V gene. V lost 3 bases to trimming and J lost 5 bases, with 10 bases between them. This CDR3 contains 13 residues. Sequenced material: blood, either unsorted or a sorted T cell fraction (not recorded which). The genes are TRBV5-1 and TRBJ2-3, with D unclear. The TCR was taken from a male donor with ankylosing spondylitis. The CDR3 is CASSSPVGDTQYF. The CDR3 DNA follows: TGCGCCAGCAGCTCGCCCGTCGGAGATACGCAGTATTTT.